The 28 T cell receptor beta chains in this list originate from one sample, sequenced in a study of early T cells in non-severe SARS-CoV-2 infection. TCRdb re-called the 5' RACE reads through MiXCR, storing one row per CDR3 protein. The sample yields over 50,000 distinct CDR3 sequences, around 12% seen once. Sequences were obtained from whole blood. The receptors come from an adult who was a healthcare worker with PCR-confirmed SARS-CoV-2 infection or an uninfected control (not recorded which).

The V and J genes are TRBV5-1 and TRBJ2-7, with a weak D call TRBD1 (6 bases). Looked up from germline, CDR1 is SGHRS and CDR2 is YFSETQ. V shed 4 bases and J shed 5 bases, with 19 bases lying between them. CDR3 length: 15 amino acids. CDR3 protein: CASSQEIGTSNEQYF. CDR3 bases: TGCGCCAGCAGCCAGGAGATCGGGACATCGAACGAGCAGTACTTC.

This clonotype was counted many times. The V call is TRBV20-1, the J call TRBJ2-5, with 9 bases identical to TRBD1. CDR3 length: 17 residues. Germline trimming cut 1 base from V and 5 bases from J; bases unmatched to any gene: 14. Germline V gene lookup returns CDR1 DFQATT and CDR2 SNEGSKA (reference sequence). The CDR3 coding sequence is TGCAGTGCTAGAGGGACAGGGGCCATCGCCCGGCGGGAGACCCAGTACTTC. Its protein is CSARGTGAIARRETQYF.

V usage is TRBV29-1 and J usage is TRBJ2-3; the match to TRBD2 covers 8 bases. Germline CDR1 is SQVTM and CDR2 is ANQGSEA. Trimming at V came to 2 bases and at J to 6 bases, leaving 4 bases not matched to a gene. The CDR3 is 13 residues long. The CDR3 region has the DNA TGCAGCGTTGAACCGGGACTAGGCGATACGCAGTATTTT. Translated, it gives CSVEPGLGDTQYF.

This clonotype was seen ten or more times. V and J are TRBV11-2 and TRBJ2-1, with 9 bases that match TRBD1. This CDR3 has 16 amino acids. CDR1 and CDR2 (germline): SGHAT, FQNNGV. Trimming removed 2 bases from V and 4 bases from J; junction bases left unmatched: 6. CDR3 amino acids: CASSLRRGQGYNEQFF. The CDR3 nucleotides are TGTGCCAGCAGCTTAAGACGTGGACAGGGGTACAATGAGCAGTTCTTC.

This clonotype occurred a few times. The chain links TRBV20-1 to TRBJ2-1; a possible D gene is TRBD1 (5 bases). Per germline, CDR1 DFQATT and CDR2 SNEGSKA (reference sequence). This CDR3 contains 13 residues. The V end was cut by 3 bases, the J end by 7 bases, with 13 bases between. The chain's CDR3 is CSARAGFVNEQFF. The CDR3 DNA follows: TGCAGTGCTAGGGCAGGGTTTGTGAATGAGCAGTTCTTC.

V and J are TRBV5-1 and TRBJ1-2; possible D gene TRBD1, 5 bases. V dropped 0 bases and J dropped 0 bases, with 12 bases sitting between them. CDR3 length: 16 residues. Germline CDR1 is SGHRS and CDR2 is YFSETQ. The CDR3 protein is CASSLGDGPANYGYTF. The CDR3 DNA sequence: TGCGCCAGCAGCTTGGGGGACGGTCCAGCTAACTATGGCTACACCTTC. The entire variable domain, with the rest obtained from reference TRBV5-1 and TRBJ1-2, is as follows: KAGVTQTPRYLIKTRGQQVTLSCSPISGHRSVSWYQQTPGQGLQFLFEYFSETQRNKGNFPGRFSGRQFSNSRSEMNVSTLELGDSALYLCASSLGDGPANYGYTFGSGTRLTVV.

This clonotype has just a few counts. The V gene is TRBV29-1, the J gene TRBJ1-2, with 8 bases identical to TRBD1. The CDR3 spans 15 residues. V gave up 7 bases and J gave up 8 bases; unmatched junction bases: 18. Looked up from germline, CDR1 is SQVTM and CDR2 is ANQGSEA. CDR3 DNA: TGCAGCGCAAACGAACCGGGCAGGGGGCGCGGAGGCTACACCTTC. Its translation: CSANEPGRGRGGYTF.

This clonotype was picked up many times. CDR3 DNA sequence: TGTGCCAGTGCACGACTACAGGGAGGTGGAACCGGGGAGCTGTTTTTT. The encoded protein is CASARLQGGGTGELFF. The chain employs TRBV5-8 and TRBJ2-2; tentatively, D is TRBD1 or TRBD2 (6 bases each). In germline, CDR1 is SGHTS, CDR2 YDEGEE. The germline V and J ends were trimmed by 8 bases and 5 bases, with 22 bases remaining between them. This CDR3 has 16 residues. The complete variable domain, with remaining parts taken from reference TRBV5-8 and TRBJ2-2, reads EAGVTQSPTHLIKTRGQQATLRCSPISGHTSVYWYQQALGLGLQFLLWYDEGEERNRGNFPPRFSGRQFPNYSSELNVNALELEDSALYLCASARLQGGGTGELFFGEGSRLTVL.

This clonotype was found a few times. The CDR3 sequence: CASRSLGSYQETQYF. Written as DNA, the CDR3 is TGCGCCAGCAGGTCCTTAGGGTCGTACCAAGAGACCCAGTACTTC. J is TRBJ2-5 and V is TRBV10-2; the D is unclear. The V gene's germline CDR1 is WSHSY and CDR2 SAAADI. The length of the CDR3 is 15 residues. Between the trimmed V and J ends, which lost 6 bases and 0 bases, there was a span of 14 bases.

This clonotype has at least ten counts. V is TRBV7-3 and J is TRBJ2-7, with D tentatively TRBD1 or TRBD2 (5 bases each). Trimming stripped 0 bases from V and 7 bases from J, with 13 bases between. CDR1 is SGHTA, CDR2 FQGTGA, per germline. There are 14 residues in the CDR3. The DNA of the CDR3 is TGTGCCAGCAGCTTAACTGGGACCTCTCGGGAGCAGTACTTC. It yields the protein CASSLTGTSREQYF.

This clonotype was picked up many times. The rearrangement uses TRBV4-1 and TRBJ1-1, with D unclear. V was cut by 2 bases and J by 3 bases, with 7 bases left in between. CDR1 and CDR2 (germline): MGHRA, YSYEKL. The CDR3 extends over 13 amino acids. CDR3 protein: CASSQIGDTEAFF. CDR3 DNA: TGCGCCAGCAGCCAAATTGGGGACACTGAAGCTTTCTTT.

This chain joins TRBV5-1 and TRBJ2-5; 9 bases match TRBD1. The CDR3 is 16 residues long. With V trimmed by 4 bases and J by 2 bases, 9 bases remained unmatched. Germline V gene data show CDR1 as SGHRS and CDR2 as YFSETQ. The CDR3 here is CASSTMDRGRQETQYF. The CDR3 DNA reads TGCGCCAGCAGCACGATGGACAGGGGTCGGCAAGAGACCCAGTACTTC. Supplemented by reference TRBV5-1 and TRBJ2-5, the full variable domain reads KAGVTQTPRYLIKTRGQQVTLSCSPISGHRSVSWYQQTPGQGLQFLFEYFSETQRNKGNFPGRFSGRQFSNSRSEMNVSTLELGDSALYLCASSTMDRGRQETQYFGPGTRLLVL.

This clonotype has a count of ten or more. This chain uses TRBV12-3 or TRBV12-4 with TRBJ2-6; D is unresolved. V lost 8 bases to trimming and J lost 2 bases, with 10 bases between them. The CDR3 is 14 residues long. DNA of the CDR3: TGTGCCAGCCCTTCGTCCGCTGGGGCCAACGTCCTGACTTTC. It codes for CASPSSAGANVLTF.

As regards this clonotype: With a much larger clone just one base away, this may be a read error. The chain carries TRBV11-2 and TRBJ2-1, with D possibly matching TRBD2 (5 bases). The CDR3 is made up of 15 amino acids. Germline CDR1 SGHAT, CDR2 FQNNGV. V shed 5 bases and J shed 1 base, with 12 bases lying between them. Here the CDR3 reads CASSRGWVSYNEQFF. Here the CDR3 DNA reads TGTGCCAGCAGCCGCGGGTGGGTATCCTACAATGAGCAGTTCTTC.

This clonotype was recorded many times. V and J are TRBV5-1 and TRBJ1-2, with a weak D call TRBD1 (5 bases). CDR3 length: 15 residues. V lost 0 bases to trimming and J lost 6 bases, with 15 bases between them. Germline lookup yields CDR1 SGHRS and CDR2 YFSETQ. CDR3 sequence (DNA): TGCGCCAGCAGCTTGGACGAGGGGACTTCCGATGGCTACACCTTC. Translated: CASSLDEGTSDGYTF.

The chain carries TRBV20-1 and TRBJ1-5, with D maybe TRBD1 (5 bases). The CDR3 runs to 14 residues. Germline loops: CDR1 DFQATT, CDR2 SNEGSKA (reference sequence). Trimming removed 0 bases from V and 3 bases from J, with 9 bases in between. The CDR3 DNA reads TGCAGTGCTAGAGACCCAGGGAACAATCAGCCCCAGCATTTT. This gives the protein CSARDPGNNQPQHF.

This chain joins TRBV7-9 and TRBJ2-1; TRBD1 aligns across 9 bases. V lost 4 bases and J lost 7; bases outside the gene matches: 8. Germline CDR1 reads SEHNR; CDR2 reads FQNEAQ (reference sequence). The CDR3 covers 15 residues. The CDR3 loop reads CASSWDREVMNEQFF. The CDR3 nucleotides are TGTGCCAGCAGCTGGGACAGGGAGGTGATGAATGAGCAGTTCTTC.

About this clonotype: The junction departs from the called germline gene at one end, perhaps through a read error. V gene TRBV5-1 combines with J gene TRBJ2-5; the D gene is possibly TRBD2 (5 bases). CDR1 and CDR2 (germline): SGHRS, YFSETQ. The CDR3 covers 15 residues. CDR3 residues: CASRFLSGSEETQYF. CDR3 nucleotides: TGCGCCAGCCGCTTTCTTTCGGGGAGTGAAGAGACCCAGTACTTC.

This clonotype has ten or more counts. The chain uses TRBV12-3 or TRBV12-4 and TRBJ1-1, with D unclear. The V end lost 5 bases, the J end lost 2 bases, and 6 bases lay between the germline ends. The CDR3 sequence is 12 residues long. The CDR3 sequence: CASSNVNTEAFF. Written as DNA, the CDR3 is TGTGCCAGCAGTAACGTTAACACTGAAGCTTTCTTT.

This clonotype showed up many times. The chain combines TRBV5-1 with TRBJ1-4; D possibly corresponds to TRBD1 (6 bases). The V gene's germline CDR1 is SGHRS and CDR2 YFSETQ. The CDR3 covers 13 residues. V lost 0 bases to trimming and J lost 12 bases, with 12 bases between them. The CDR3 DNA sequence: TGCGCCAGCAGCTTGGACAGGGTGAAGGAACTGTTTTTT. This encodes CASSLDRVKELFF.

At least ten counts were recorded for this clonotype. The chain is built from TRBV29-1 and TRBJ2-7; no definite D call. Germline loops: CDR1 SQVTM, CDR2 ANQGSEA. The ends were cut back, 5 bases at V and 5 bases at J, with 13 bases in the middle. CDR3 size: 12 residues. CDR3 sequence: CSVMIGRNEQYF. CDR3 DNA sequence: TGCAGCGTTATGATCGGACGTAACGAGCAGTACTTC.

This clonotype was counted many times. In nucleotides, the CDR3 is TGTGCCAGCAGTAATTCCGGGACAGCAAGAAACACCATATATTTT. Encoded protein: CASSNSGTARNTIYF. The chain carries TRBV6-6 and TRBJ1-3; 7 bases agree with TRBD1. Trimming cost V 5 bases and J 5 bases; bases outside gene matches: 9. CDR3 size: 15 residues. In germline, CDR1 is MNHNY, CDR2 SVGAGI (reference sequence).

The chain has TRBV12-3 or TRBV12-4 and TRBJ2-1; 9 nucleotides agree with TRBD2. CDR3 length equals 15 residues. With V trimmed by 4 bases and J by 2 bases, 3 bases remained unmatched. CDR3 amino acids: CASSWLAGTYNEQFF. The DNA for the CDR3 is TGTGCCAGCAGTTGGCTAGCGGGAACCTACAATGAGCAGTTCTTC.

The V call is TRBV10-3, the J call TRBJ2-7; 8 nucleotides agree with TRBD1. V shed 6 bases and J 5 bases; nucleotides not matched to a gene: 9. The CDR3 consists of 14 residues. CDR1 is ENHRY, CDR2 SYGVKD, per germline. CDR3 in amino acids: CAIRGQGQYHEQYF. CDR3 bases: TGTGCCATCAGAGGACAGGGACAGTACCACGAGCAGTACTTC.

This clonotype was detected ten times or more. The genes are TRBV11-2 and TRBJ1-4, with no clear D. Germline V gene data show CDR1 as SGHAT and CDR2 as FQNNGV. Trimming took off 5 bases at V and 2 bases at J, with 12 bases between the two ends. The CDR3 length is 15 residues. The CDR3 nucleotides read TGTGCCAGCAGCATCCGGGCGAGCACTAATGAAAAACTGTTTTTT. Translating it yields CASSIRASTNEKLFF.

At least ten counts were recorded for this clonotype. The genes are TRBV28 and TRBJ1-1, with D uncertain. Trimming stripped 3 bases from V and 11 bases from J, with 13 bases between. The germline V gene encodes CDR1 MDHEN and CDR2 SYDVKM. The CDR3 sequence is 12 residues long. CDR3 DNA: TGTGCCAGCAGTTTGACCGGAAAAGGGGCTTTCTTT. Translation gives CASSLTGKGAFF.

The gene calls are TRBV28 and TRBJ2-7; 8 nucleotides line up with TRBD2. Germline V gives CDR1 MDHEN, CDR2 SYDVKM. CDR3 length: 15 residues. The V gene end was trimmed by 3 bases and the J gene end by 2 bases; junction bases not matched to a gene: 6. CDR3 sequence: CASSFGRGAPYEQYF. CDR3 DNA: TGTGCCAGCAGTTTCGGGCGGGGGGCGCCCTACGAGCAGTACTTC.

The sample holds many counts of this clonotype. V usage is TRBV7-2 and J usage is TRBJ1-1, with a tentative D call TRBD1 (5 bases). Germline values: CDR1 SGHTA, CDR2 FQGNSA. Trimming removed 10 bases from V and 4 bases from J, with 13 bases in between. This CDR3 spans 12 amino acids. The CDR3, as DNA: TGTGCCAACCAGCGGGGGGTCACTGAAGCTTTCTTT. Its protein product is CANQRGVTEAFF.